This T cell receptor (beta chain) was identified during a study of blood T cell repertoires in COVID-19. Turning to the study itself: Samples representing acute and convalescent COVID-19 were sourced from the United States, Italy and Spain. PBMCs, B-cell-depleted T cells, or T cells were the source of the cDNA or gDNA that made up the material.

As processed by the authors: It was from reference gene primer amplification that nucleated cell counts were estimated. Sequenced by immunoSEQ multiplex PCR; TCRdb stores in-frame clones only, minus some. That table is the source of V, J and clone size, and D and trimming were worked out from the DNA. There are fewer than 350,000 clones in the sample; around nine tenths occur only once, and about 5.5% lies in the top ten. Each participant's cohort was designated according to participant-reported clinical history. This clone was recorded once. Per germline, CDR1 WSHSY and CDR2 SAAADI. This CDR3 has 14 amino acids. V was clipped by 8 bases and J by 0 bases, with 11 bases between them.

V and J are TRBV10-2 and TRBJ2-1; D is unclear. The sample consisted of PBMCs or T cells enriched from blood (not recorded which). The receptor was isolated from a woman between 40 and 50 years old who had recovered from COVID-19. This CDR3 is CASLLGSSYNEQFF. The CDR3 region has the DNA TGCGCCAGCCTATTGGGCAGCTCCTACAATGAGCAGTTCTTC.